One and the same sample provided the 2 T cell receptor beta chains below, sequenced in a study of blood T cell repertoires in COVID-19. Sequencing used immunoSEQ multiplex PCR; TCRdb keeps in-frame clones, though not all of them. The profile shows fewer than 400,000 clones, around 82% of them singletons. Sequencing was performed on peripheral blood. These receptors were collected from a young man with active or convalescent COVID-19.

The chain uses TRBV10-3 and TRBJ2-2, with D possibly matching TRBD1 (6 bases). Germline V gene data show CDR1 as ENHRY and CDR2 as SYGVKD. The V end was cut by 9 bases, the J end by 1 base, with 12 bases between. This CDR3 has 14 residues. CDR3 region: CAISDSGNTGELFF. The DNA for the CDR3 is TGTGCCATTTCGGACAGCGGGAACACCGGGGAGCTGTTTTTT.

This clone has more than one count but fewer than ten. J is TRBJ1-2 and V is TRBV30; 8 bases are a match to TRBD1. V was clipped by 5 bases and J by 1 base; unmatched bases: 3. CDR1 is GTSNPN, CDR2 SVGIG, per germline (reference sequence). This CDR3 has 13 amino acids. CDR3 nucleotide sequence: TGTGCCTGGGGGACAGGCATTAACTATGGCTACACCTTC. Protein sequence: CAWGTGINYGYTF.